Following are 17 T cell receptor beta chains from one sample sequenced in a study of identical twins. Using its own MiXCR run on the 5' RACE reads, TCRdb lists one record per CDR3 protein. Among around 450,000 distinct CDR3 sequences, 11% to 15% were seen once, and the ten largest hold around 0.48%. The sample was also reused in another study, on yellow fever vaccine responses in identical twins.

Sequencing was done on a sample of CD4+ T cells sorted from blood. All receptors derive from a woman younger than 30 in good health.

This clonotype was detected only a few times. The CDR3 here is CASSLGQLADEQFF. The CDR3 DNA is TGTGCCAGCAGCTTGGGACAACTTGCGGATGAGCAGTTCTTC. The V call is TRBV5-5, the J call TRBJ2-1, with no clear D. The V end lost 0 bases, the J end lost 8 bases, and 12 bases lay between the germline ends. From germline, CDR1 is SGHKS and CDR2 YYEKEE (reference sequence). This CDR3 comprises 14 residues. The complete variable domain, with remaining parts taken from reference TRBV5-5 and TRBJ2-1, reads DAGVTQSPTHLIKTRGQQVTLRCSPISGHKSVSWYQQVLGQGPQFIFQYYEKEERGRGNFPDRFSARQFPNYSSELNVNALLLGDSALYLCASSLGQLADEQFFGPGTRLTVL.

This clonotype has more than one count but fewer than ten. In DNA form, the CDR3 reads TGCAGCGCCCTACTAGCGACAGATACGCAGTATTTT. This sequence encodes CSALLATDTQYF. This chain uses TRBV29-1 with TRBJ2-3; 7 positions agree with TRBD2. Germline values: CDR1 SQVTM, CDR2 ANQGSEA. There are 12 residues in the CDR3. The junction had 4 bases not matched to a gene; V was cut back by 7 bases and J by 3 bases.

The chain uses TRBV7-9 and TRBJ2-1; 8 bases are a match to TRBD2. V gave up 5 bases and J gave up 10 bases; unmatched junction bases: 13. The CDR3 extends over 15 amino acids. Germline CDR1 is SEHNR and CDR2 is FQNEAQ (reference sequence). The DNA for the CDR3 is TGTGCCAGCAGCAAACAAGCGGGAGATGCTGCGGAGCAGTTCTTC. This codes for CASSKQAGDAAEQFF.

The genes are TRBV12-3 or TRBV12-4 and TRBJ2-5; 13 nucleotides agree with TRBD2. The CDR3 consists of 15 residues. V was pared by 7 bases and J by 4 bases, with 6 bases of the junction left unmatched. The CDR3 coding sequence is TGTGCCAGCACCATGACTAGCGGGGGGTCAGAGACCCAGTACTTC. Translation: CASTMTSGGSETQYF.

This clonotype was counted between two and nine times. The rearrangement uses TRBV5-8 and TRBJ2-1, with a possible D match to TRBD2 (5 bases). The CDR3 spans 17 residues. CDR1 SGHTS and CDR2 YDEGEE come from the germline V gene. Trimming pared 4 bases from V and 0 bases from J, leaving 17 bases between. CDR3 bases: TGTGCCAGCAGCCCCGGATGGCGGGCGGACTCCTACAATGAGCAGTTCTTC. Its protein is CASSPGWRADSYNEQFF. Combining the CDR3 with reference TRBV5-8 and TRBJ2-1 gives the whole variable domain EAGVTQSPTHLIKTRGQQATLRCSPISGHTSVYWYQQALGLGLQFLLWYDEGEERNRGNFPPRFSGRQFPNYSSELNVNALELEDSALYLCASSPGWRADSYNEQFFGPGTRLTVL.

This clonotype was detected once. The chain joins TRBV24-1 to TRBJ2-2, with 8 positions matching TRBD2. Germline assignment: CDR1 KGHDR and CDR2 SFDVKD. Unmatched junction bases numbered 6, after V lost 5 bases and J lost 5 bases. This CDR3 spans 15 amino acids. The CDR3 coding sequence is TGTGCCACCAGTGCGGGACTAGGTAATACCGGGGAGCTGTTTTTT. It specifies CATSAGLGNTGELFF.

Many counts were recorded for this clonotype. The V gene is TRBV12-3 or TRBV12-4, the J gene TRBJ2-1; D unclear. The CDR3 runs to 13 residues. The V end was cut by 2 bases, the J end by 5 bases, with 7 bases between. The CDR3 DNA sequence: TGTGCCAGCAGTTTACGGCAGGACAATGAGCAGTTCTTC. It translates to CASSLRQDNEQFF.

This clonotype was recorded many times. The CDR3 nucleotides read TGTGCCAGCAGTTTAAGGTACAATGAGCAGTTCTTC. Translating it yields CASSLRYNEQFF. The chain uses TRBV28 and TRBJ2-1; no firm D call. Per the germline V gene, CDR1 is MDHEN and CDR2 is SYDVKM. The CDR3 contains 12 residues. V was shortened by 2 bases and J by 4 bases, with 3 bases between the two germline ends.

This clonotype has just a few counts. This chain links TRBV18 with TRBJ1-2; TRBD1 aligns across 8 bases. CDR1 is KGHSH and CDR2 is LQKENI in the germline V gene. Losses at the gene ends were 1 base for V and 3 bases for J; bases not matched to a gene: 16. The CDR3 has 19 residues. CDR3 DNA sequence: TGTGCCAGCTCACCACGGTCCGTCGGGACAGGAGTTCGGGACTATGGCTACACCTTC. Its translation is CASSPRSVGTGVRDYGYTF. Full variable domain (missing parts from reference TRBV18 and TRBJ1-2): NAGVMQNPRHLVRRRGQEARLRCSPMKGHSHVYWYRQLPEEGLKFMVYLQKENIIDESGMPKERFSAEFPKEGPSILRIQQVVRGDSAAYFCASSPRSVGTGVRDYGYTFGSGTRLTVV.

This clonotype came up a few times. The chain combines TRBV4-3 with TRBJ2-3, with D unresolved. Trimming cost V 4 bases and J 1 base, with 12 bases left between them. Looked up from germline, CDR1 is LGHNA and CDR2 is YSLEER. The CDR3 runs to 15 residues. The CDR3 loop reads CASSRRSPGTDTQYF. CDR3 sequence (DNA): TGCGCCAGCAGCCGTCGGAGCCCGGGCACAGATACGCAGTATTTT.

The chain uses TRBV2 and TRBJ2-1; 8 bases agree with TRBD1. This CDR3 has 16 residues. Germline values: CDR1 SNHLY, CDR2 FYNNEI. With V trimmed by 2 bases and J by 1 base, 4 bases remained unmatched. The CDR3 coding sequence is TGTGCCAGCAGTGAACAGGGGGCCTATTCCTACAATGAGCAGTTCTTC. Amino acids: CASSEQGAYSYNEQFF. Filled out from reference TRBV2 and TRBJ2-1, the complete variable domain reads EPEVTQTPSHQVTQMGQEVILRCVPISNHLYFYWYRQILGQKVEFLVSFYNNEISEKSEIFDDQFSVERPDGSNFTLKIRSTKLEDSAMYFCASSEQGAYSYNEQFFGPGTRLTVL.

V is TRBV28 and J is TRBJ2-3; 7 positions match TRBD2. The CDR3 consists of 15 residues. CDR1 is MDHEN, CDR2 SYDVKM, per germline. The junction had 13 bases not matched to a gene; V was cut back by 6 bases and J by 7 bases. The CDR3 nucleotides read TGTGCCAGCAGCACGGGGGGACTTGGTTACAATACGCAGTATTTT. This encodes CASSTGGLGYNTQYF.

The rearrangement links TRBV4-1 to TRBJ2-3, with a tentative D call TRBD2 (6 bases). The V gene's germline CDR1 is MGHRA and CDR2 YSYEKL. The CDR3 spans 19 residues. Trimming took off 6 bases at V and 4 bases at J, with 29 bases between the two ends. The CDR3 DNA reads as TGCGCCAGCAGGACACACACCTTCATAGGCCTGGGGGGAGCAGATACGCAGTATTTT. It is translated as CASRTHTFIGLGGADTQYF.

This chain uses TRBV19 with TRBJ2-2; D remains ambiguous. The germline V gene encodes CDR1 LNHDA and CDR2 SQIVND (reference sequence). The V gene lost 2 bases and the J gene lost 6 bases, with 7 bases spanning the gap. There are 13 residues in the CDR3. This chain's CDR3 is CASSITTAGELFF. In DNA, the CDR3 is TGTGCCAGTAGTATAACGACCGCCGGGGAGCTGTTTTTT.

V usage is TRBV10-1 and J usage is TRBJ2-1; D not certain. The CDR3 extends over 15 amino acids. Looked up from germline, CDR1 is WNHNN and CDR2 is SYGVQD (reference sequence). Trimming shortened V by 6 bases and J by 8 bases, and 20 bases separated the two germline ends. CDR3 loop: CASRLKWQRLDEQFF. CDR3 DNA: TGCGCCAGCAGACTGAAGTGGCAGCGCTTGGATGAGCAGTTCTTC.

This clonotype was counted between two and nine times. The V gene is TRBV7-8, the J gene TRBJ2-6; D is uncertain. V was pared by 1 base and J by 5 bases, with 15 bases between. CDR1 SGHVS and CDR2 FQNEAQ come from the germline V gene. This CDR3 comprises 17 residues. The CDR3 loop reads CASSLDVVARRANVLTF. The CDR3 region has the DNA TGTGCCAGCAGCTTAGACGTTGTGGCGCGGAGGGCCAACGTCCTGACTTTC. Looking up the rest from reference TRBV7-8 and TRBJ2-6 gives the full variable domain: GAGVSQSPRYKVAKRGQDVALRCDPISGHVSLFWYQQALGQGPEFLTYFQNEAQLDKSGLPSDRFFAERPEGSVSTLKIQRTQQEDSAVYLCASSLDVVARRANVLTFGAGSRLTVL.

V and J are TRBV7-8 and TRBJ2-3; 8 nucleotides line up with TRBD1. Trimming removed 5 bases from V and 1 base from J; junction bases left unmatched: 5. Germline assignment: CDR1 SGHVS and CDR2 FQNEAQ. This CDR3 comprises 15 residues. The CDR3 here is CASSRTGQGTDTQYF. The DNA of the CDR3 is TGTGCCAGCAGCCGTACGGGACAGGGCACAGATACGCAGTATTTT.